This T cell receptor beta chain was retrieved from a study of blood T cells in healthy people across ages. General observations from the study: In long-lived donors, naive CD4+ cell counts and diversity exceeded those of aged donors.

A minimum of 6 micrograms of total RNA was extracted per sample. Using a J-beta primer mix together with a sample-barcoded 5' primer, a second PCR was run for about 6 to 12 cycles. TCRdb processed the 5' RACE reads anew with MiXCR; each CDR3 protein has one entry. The sample carries about 770,000 distinct CDR3 sequences, about 42% recorded once. This CDR3 comprises 15 residues. Per the germline V gene, CDR1 is MNHNS and CDR2 is SASEGT. V was cut by 6 bases and J by 0 bases, with 15 bases left in between. A note on this clonotype: Its antigen is not identified.

Input material: blood. The V call is TRBV6-1, the J call TRBJ2-7; perhaps TRBD2 as D (5 bases). The clonotype was recovered from a man between 60 and 75 years old in good health. The DNA for the CDR3 is TGTGCCAGCAGAGACACGGACTCTTCCTCCTACGAGCAGTACTTC. Residues: CASRDTDSSSYEQYF.